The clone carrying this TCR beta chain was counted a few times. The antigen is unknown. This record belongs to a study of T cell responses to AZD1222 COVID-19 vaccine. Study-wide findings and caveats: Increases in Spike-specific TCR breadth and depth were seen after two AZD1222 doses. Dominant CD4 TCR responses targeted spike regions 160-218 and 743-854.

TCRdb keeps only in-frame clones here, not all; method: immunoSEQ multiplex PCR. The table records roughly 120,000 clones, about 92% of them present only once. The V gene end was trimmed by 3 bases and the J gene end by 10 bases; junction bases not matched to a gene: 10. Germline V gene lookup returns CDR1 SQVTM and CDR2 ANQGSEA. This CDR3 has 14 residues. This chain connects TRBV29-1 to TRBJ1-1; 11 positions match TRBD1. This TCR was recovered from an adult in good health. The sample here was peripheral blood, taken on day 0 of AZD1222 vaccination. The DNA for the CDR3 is TGCAGCGTTGATGGGGGACAGGGGGTGAGTGGAGCTTTCTTT. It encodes CSVDGGQGVSGAFF.